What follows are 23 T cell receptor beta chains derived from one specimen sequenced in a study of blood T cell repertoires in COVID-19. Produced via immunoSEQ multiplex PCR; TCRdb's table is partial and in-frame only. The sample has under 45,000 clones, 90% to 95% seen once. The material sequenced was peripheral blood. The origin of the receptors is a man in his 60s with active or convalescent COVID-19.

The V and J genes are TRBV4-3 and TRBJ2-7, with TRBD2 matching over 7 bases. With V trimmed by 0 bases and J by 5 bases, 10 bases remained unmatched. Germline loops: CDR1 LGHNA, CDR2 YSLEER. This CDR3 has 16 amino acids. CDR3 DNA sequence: TGCGCCAGCAGCCAAGAATATCGGGTGGGAGGGCACGAGCAGTACTTC. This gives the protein CASSQEYRVGGHEQYF.

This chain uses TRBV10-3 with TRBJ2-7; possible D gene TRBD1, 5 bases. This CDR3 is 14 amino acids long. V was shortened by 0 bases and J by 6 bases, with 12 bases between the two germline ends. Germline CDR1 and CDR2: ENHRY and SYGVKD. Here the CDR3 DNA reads TGTGCCATCAGTGAGTCGTGGTCTAGGGGCGAGCAGTACTTC. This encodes CAISESWSRGEQYF.

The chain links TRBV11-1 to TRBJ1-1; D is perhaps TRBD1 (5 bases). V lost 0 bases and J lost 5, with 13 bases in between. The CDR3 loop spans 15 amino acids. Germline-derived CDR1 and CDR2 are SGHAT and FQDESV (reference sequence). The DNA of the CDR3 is TGTGCCAGCAGCTTAGCGGGGGGACGGAATACTGAAGCTTTCTTT. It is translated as CASSLAGGRNTEAFF.

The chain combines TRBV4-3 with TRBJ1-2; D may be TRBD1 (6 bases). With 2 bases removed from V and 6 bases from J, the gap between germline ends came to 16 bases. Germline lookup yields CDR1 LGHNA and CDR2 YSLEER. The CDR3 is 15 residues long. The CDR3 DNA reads TGCGCCAGCAGCCAACTCTGGGACACCTTGAATGGCTACACCTTC. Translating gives CASSQLWDTLNGYTF.

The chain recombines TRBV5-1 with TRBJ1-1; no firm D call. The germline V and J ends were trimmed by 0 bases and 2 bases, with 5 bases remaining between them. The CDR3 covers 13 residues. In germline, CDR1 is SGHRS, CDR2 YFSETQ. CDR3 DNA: TGCGCCAGCAGCTTGGGGGCAAACACTGAAGCTTTCTTT. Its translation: CASSLGANTEAFF.

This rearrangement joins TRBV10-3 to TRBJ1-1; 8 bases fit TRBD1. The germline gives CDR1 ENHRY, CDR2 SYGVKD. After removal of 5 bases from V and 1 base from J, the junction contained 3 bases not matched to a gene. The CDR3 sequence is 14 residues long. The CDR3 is CAISLTGENTEAFF. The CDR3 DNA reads TGTGCCATCAGTTTGACAGGGGAGAACACTGAAGCTTTCTTT.

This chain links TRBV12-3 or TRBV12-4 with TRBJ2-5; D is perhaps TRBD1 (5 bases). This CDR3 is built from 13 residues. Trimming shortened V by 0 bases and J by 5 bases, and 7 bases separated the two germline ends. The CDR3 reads CASSLARAETQYF. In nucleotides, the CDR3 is TGTGCCAGCAGTTTAGCCAGGGCTGAGACCCAGTACTTC.

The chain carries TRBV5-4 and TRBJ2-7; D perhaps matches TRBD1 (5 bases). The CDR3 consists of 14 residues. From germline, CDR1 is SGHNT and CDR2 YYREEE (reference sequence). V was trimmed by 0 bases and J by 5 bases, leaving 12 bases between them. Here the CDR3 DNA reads TGTGCCAGCAGCTTGGATCCAGGGCTCGACGAGCAGTACTTC. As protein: CASSLDPGLDEQYF.

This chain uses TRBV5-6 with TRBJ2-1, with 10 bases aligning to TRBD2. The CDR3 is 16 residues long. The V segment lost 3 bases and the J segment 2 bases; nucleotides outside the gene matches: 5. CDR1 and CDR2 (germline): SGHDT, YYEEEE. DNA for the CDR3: TGTGCCAGCAGCTCGGAGCGGGAGGGCGCCTACAATGAGCAGTTCTTC. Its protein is CASSSEREGAYNEQFF. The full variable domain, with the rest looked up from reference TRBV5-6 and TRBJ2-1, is DAGVTQSPTHLIKTRGQQVTLRCSPKSGHDTVSWYQQALGQGPQFIFQYYEEEERQRGNFPDRFSGHQFPNYSSELNVNALLLGDSALYLCASSSEREGAYNEQFFGPGTRLTVL.

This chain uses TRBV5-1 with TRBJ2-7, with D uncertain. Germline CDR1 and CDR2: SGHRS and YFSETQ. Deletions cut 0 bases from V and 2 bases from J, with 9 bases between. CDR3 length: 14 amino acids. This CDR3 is CASSLESPTYEQYF. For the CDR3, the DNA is TGCGCCAGCAGCTTGGAGAGTCCTACCTACGAGCAGTACTTC.

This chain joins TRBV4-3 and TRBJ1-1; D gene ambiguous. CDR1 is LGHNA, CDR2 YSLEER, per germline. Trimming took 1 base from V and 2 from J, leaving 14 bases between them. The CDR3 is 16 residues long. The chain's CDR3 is CASSQGGGVLNTEAFF. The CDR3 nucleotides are TGCGCCAGCAGCCAAGGCGGCGGAGTACTAAACACTGAAGCTTTCTTT.

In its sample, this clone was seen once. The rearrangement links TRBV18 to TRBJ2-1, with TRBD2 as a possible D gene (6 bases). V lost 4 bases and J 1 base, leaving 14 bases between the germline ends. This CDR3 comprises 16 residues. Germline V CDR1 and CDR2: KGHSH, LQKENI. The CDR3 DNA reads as TGTGCCAGCTCACGGGGGAGCGGGTTGTCCTACAATGAGCAGTTCTTC. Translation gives CASSRGSGLSYNEQFF.

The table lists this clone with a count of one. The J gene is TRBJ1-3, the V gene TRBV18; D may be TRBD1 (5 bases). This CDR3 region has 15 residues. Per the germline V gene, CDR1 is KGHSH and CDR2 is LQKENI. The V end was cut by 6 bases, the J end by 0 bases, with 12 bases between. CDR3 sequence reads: CASSATESSGNTIYF. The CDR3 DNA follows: TGTGCCAGCTCGGCGACAGAAAGCTCTGGAAACACCATATATTTT.

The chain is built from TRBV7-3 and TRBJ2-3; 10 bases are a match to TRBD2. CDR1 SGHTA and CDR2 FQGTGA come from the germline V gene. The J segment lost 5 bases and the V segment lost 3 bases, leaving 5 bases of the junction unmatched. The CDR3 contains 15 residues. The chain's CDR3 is CASSFTGLAIDTQYF. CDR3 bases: TGTGCCAGCAGCTTTACGGGACTAGCGATAGATACGCAGTATTTT.

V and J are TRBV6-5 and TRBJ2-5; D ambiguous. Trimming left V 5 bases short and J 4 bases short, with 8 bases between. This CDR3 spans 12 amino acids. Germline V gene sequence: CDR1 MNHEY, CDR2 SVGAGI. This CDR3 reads CASSSLGETQYF. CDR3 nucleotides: TGTGCCAGCAGTAGCCTAGGAGAGACCCAGTACTTC.

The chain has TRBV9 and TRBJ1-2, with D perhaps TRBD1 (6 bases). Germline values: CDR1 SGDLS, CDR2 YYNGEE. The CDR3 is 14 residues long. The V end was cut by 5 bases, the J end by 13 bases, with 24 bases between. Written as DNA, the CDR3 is TGTGCCAGCAGTAAAAGTGGTGGGCAGGGGCGTTTCACCTTC. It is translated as CASSKSGGQGRFTF.

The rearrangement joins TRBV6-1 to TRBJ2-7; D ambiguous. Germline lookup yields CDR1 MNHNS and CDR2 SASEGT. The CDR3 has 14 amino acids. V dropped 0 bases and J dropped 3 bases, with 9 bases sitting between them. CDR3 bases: TGTGCCAGCAGTGAAGCGCCGGCGGTCTACGAGCAGTACTTC. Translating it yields CASSEAPAVYEQYF.

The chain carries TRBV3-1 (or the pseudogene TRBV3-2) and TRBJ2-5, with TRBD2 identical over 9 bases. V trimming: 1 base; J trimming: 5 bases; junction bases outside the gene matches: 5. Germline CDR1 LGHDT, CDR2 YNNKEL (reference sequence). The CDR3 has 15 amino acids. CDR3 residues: CASSQALAGGETQYF. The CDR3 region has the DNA TGTGCCAGCAGCCAAGCACTAGCGGGTGGGGAGACCCAGTACTTC.

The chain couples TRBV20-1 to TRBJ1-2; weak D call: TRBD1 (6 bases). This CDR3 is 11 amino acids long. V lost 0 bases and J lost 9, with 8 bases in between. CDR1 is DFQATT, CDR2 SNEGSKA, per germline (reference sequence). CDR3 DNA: TGCAGTGCTAGAGACAGGGGAAGCTACACCTTC. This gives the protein CSARDRGSYTF.

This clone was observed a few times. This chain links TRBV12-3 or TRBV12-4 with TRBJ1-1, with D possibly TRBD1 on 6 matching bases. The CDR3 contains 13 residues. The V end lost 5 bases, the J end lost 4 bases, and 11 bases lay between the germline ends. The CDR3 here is CASSDTGPTEAFF. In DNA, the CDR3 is TGTGCCAGCAGTGATACAGGGCCCACTGAAGCTTTCTTT.

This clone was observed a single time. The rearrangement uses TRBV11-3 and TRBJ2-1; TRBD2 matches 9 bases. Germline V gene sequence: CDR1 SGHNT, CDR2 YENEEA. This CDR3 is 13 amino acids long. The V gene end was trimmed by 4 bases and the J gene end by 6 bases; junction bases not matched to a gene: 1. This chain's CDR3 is CASSSTSGNEQFF. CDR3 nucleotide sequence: TGTGCCAGCAGCTCGACTAGCGGCAATGAGCAGTTCTTC.

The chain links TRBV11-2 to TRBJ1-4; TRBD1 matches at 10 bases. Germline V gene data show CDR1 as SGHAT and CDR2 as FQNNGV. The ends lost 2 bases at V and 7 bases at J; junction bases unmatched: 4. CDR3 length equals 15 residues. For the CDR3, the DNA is TGTGCCAGCAGCTTACGGACAGGGGGTGCTGAAAAACTGTTTTTT. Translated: CASSLRTGGAEKLFF.

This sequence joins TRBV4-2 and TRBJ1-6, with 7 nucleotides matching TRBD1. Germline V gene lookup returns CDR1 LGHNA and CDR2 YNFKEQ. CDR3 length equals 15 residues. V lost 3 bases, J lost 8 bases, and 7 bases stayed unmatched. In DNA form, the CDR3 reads TGTGCCAGCAGCCAGGCGGGACAGTCTCATTCACCCCTCCACTTT. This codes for CASSQAGQSHSPLHF.